This T cell receptor (beta chain) was observed in a study of shared clonotypes between healthy human individuals. Whole-study context: Three plates each covered CD4 naive and memory; CD8 naive two, CD8 memory one.

The CDR3 has 15 amino acids. V gave up 6 bases and J gave up 4 bases; unmatched junction bases: 9. Germline values: CDR1 MNHEY, CDR2 SMNVEV (reference sequence). Repertoires were generated with immunoSEQ multiplex PCR, while TCRdb's copy carries only in-frame clones and drops some. The table records over a million clones, around 78% of them present only once. This clone has just a few counts. The sequence came from a man between 18 and 29 years old in good health. Some clones in this sample may be carry-over from other donors' samples. The rearrangement uses TRBV27 and TRBJ1-2; 9 bases agree with TRBD1. The specimen was memory CD4+ T cells from PBMCs. Subset here: CD45RA-negative fraction. The CDR3 region has the DNA TGTGCCAGCAGCCCAAGGGACAGGGCGACCTATGGCTACACCTTC. This codes for CASSPRDRATYGYTF.